The sequence of this T cell receptor (beta chain) was determined in a study of OX40 agonist ivuxolimab in advanced cancers. Looking at the study overall: The study reported partial responses in three patients: one hepatocellular carcinoma, two cutaneous melanoma.

The CDR3 is made up of 16 amino acids. V lost 7 bases and J lost 4; bases outside the gene matches: 13. Germline-derived CDR1 and CDR2 are MNHEY and SMNVEV (reference sequence). This clone was recorded a few times. Its target is not known. Notes on the study in general: Some of the nonresponding patients also showed low levels of normalized T-cell clonal expansion.

No patient had autoimmune disease or received systemic immunosuppression. Sequencing used immunoSEQ multiplex PCR; TCRdb keeps in-frame clones, though not all of them. The table shows tens of thousands of clones, with about nine tenths occurring only once. The source was CD4+ or CD8+ T cells sorted from blood, collected in a trial of the OX40 agonist ivuxolimab. The receptor was derived from an adult with an advanced solid tumor such as melanoma, head and neck, liver or kidney cancer. This rearrangement joins TRBV27 to TRBJ2-1; 7 positions agree with TRBD2. The CDR3 sequence: CASTITGGLTYNEQFF. CDR3 coding DNA: TGTGCCAGCACGATAACGGGGGGACTCACATACAATGAGCAGTTCTTC.